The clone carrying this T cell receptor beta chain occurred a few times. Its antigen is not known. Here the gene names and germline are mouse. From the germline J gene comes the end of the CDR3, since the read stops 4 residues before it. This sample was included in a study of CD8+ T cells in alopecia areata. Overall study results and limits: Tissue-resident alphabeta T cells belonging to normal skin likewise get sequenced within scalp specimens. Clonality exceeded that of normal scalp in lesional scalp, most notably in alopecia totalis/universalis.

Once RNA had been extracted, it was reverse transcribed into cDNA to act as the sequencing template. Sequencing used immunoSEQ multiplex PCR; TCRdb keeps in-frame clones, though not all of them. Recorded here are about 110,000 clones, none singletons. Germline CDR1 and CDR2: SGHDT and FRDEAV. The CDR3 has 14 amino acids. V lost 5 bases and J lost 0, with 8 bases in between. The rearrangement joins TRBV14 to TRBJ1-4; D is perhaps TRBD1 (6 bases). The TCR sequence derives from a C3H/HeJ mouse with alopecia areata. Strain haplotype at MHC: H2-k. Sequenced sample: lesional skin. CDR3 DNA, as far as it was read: TGTGCCAGCAGCACAGGGATTTCCAACGAA. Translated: CASSTGISNE. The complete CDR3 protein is CASSTGISNERLFF.